These 19 T cell receptor beta chains originate from one sample sequenced in a study of T cells after yellow fever vaccination. TCRdb re-called the 5' RACE reads with MiXCR, one entry per CDR3 protein. Here the sample spans around 310,000 distinct CDR3 sequences, approximately 4.2% being singletons. This specimen consisted of PBMCs, obtained 5 days after the yellow fever booster vaccination. The receptors originated from a man between 18 and 35 years old who received the YFV17D yellow fever vaccine.

The sample holds many counts of this clonotype. This rearrangement joins TRBV5-1 to TRBJ2-3; D possibly matches TRBD1 or TRBD2 (5 bases each). The CDR3 length is 13 residues. Trimming took 3 bases from V and 0 from J, leaving 5 bases between them. Germline V gene lookup returns CDR1 SGHRS and CDR2 YFSETQ. The DNA of the CDR3 is TGCGCCAGCAGCTGGGGGAGCACAGATACGCAGTATTTT. This encodes CASSWGSTDTQYF.

This clonotype appeared a few times. The chain couples TRBV12-3 or TRBV12-4 to TRBJ2-3; D is possibly TRBD1 (6 bases). This CDR3 region has 15 residues. The V end was cut by 6 bases, the J end by 3 bases, with 16 bases between. CDR3 in DNA: TGTGCCAGCAGGGATCCGACAGGCCCGACAGATACGCAGTATTTT. Encoded protein: CASRDPTGPTDTQYF.

The table lists this clonotype with a few counts. The chain is built from TRBV7-8 and TRBJ2-7; D perhaps matches TRBD1 (6 bases). Germline values: CDR1 SGHVS, CDR2 FQNEAQ. V dropped 4 bases and J dropped 3 bases, with 10 bases sitting between them. This CDR3 region has 13 residues. For the CDR3, the DNA is TGTGCCAGCAGCTCAGGGGTCCTCTACGAGCAGTACGTC. It codes for CASSSGVLYEQYV.

The chain is built from TRBV20-1 and TRBJ2-1; 9 nucleotides align to TRBD2. Germline-derived CDR1 and CDR2 are DFQATT and SNEGSKA (reference sequence). Losses at the gene ends were 0 bases for V and 4 bases for J; bases not matched to a gene: 13. CDR3 length equals 18 residues. The CDR3 coding sequence is TGCAGTGCTAGAGATCGTGGCGGGGGGGCCGGTTCATACAATGAGCAGTTCTTC. It is translated as CSARDRGGGAGSYNEQFF.

This clonotype was detected ten times or more. This chain links TRBV5-1 with TRBJ2-2; D is unclear. Germline V gene sequence: CDR1 SGHRS, CDR2 YFSETQ. Trimming shortened V by 6 bases and J by 7 bases, and 13 bases separated the two germline ends. There are 13 residues in the CDR3. In DNA, the CDR3 is TGCGCCAGCACCACCCTCTTTGGCGGGGAGCTGTTTTTT. This encodes CASTTLFGGELFF.

The chain employs TRBV4-2 and TRBJ1-2, with a tentative D call TRBD1 (6 bases). The CDR3 length is 15 residues. CDR1 and CDR2 (germline): LGHNA, YNFKEQ. The V gene lost 0 bases and the J gene lost 0 bases, with 8 bases spanning the gap. CDR3 region: CASSQDWGPNYGYTF. In nucleotides, the CDR3 is TGTGCCAGCAGCCAAGACTGGGGGCCTAACTATGGCTACACCTTC.

This clonotype was seen a handful of times. V gene TRBV20-1 combines with J gene TRBJ2-1; 7 positions match TRBD2. CDR1 DFQATT and CDR2 SNEGSKA come from the germline V gene (reference sequence). Germline trimming cut 6 bases from V and 10 bases from J; bases unmatched to any gene: 9. This CDR3 comprises 12 residues. The CDR3, as DNA: TGCAGTGCCCCGCTTCGCGGGAGAGAGCAGTTCTTC. Translation gives CSAPLRGREQFF.

This clonotype occurred many times. This rearrangement joins TRBV10-3 to TRBJ2-2; tentative D call: TRBD1 (6 bases). Trimming removed 3 bases from V and 7 bases from J, with 6 bases in between. CDR1 and CDR2 (germline): ENHRY, SYGVKD. This CDR3 is 12 amino acids long. CDR3 DNA: TGTGCCATCAGTGAAGGGGGCGGGGAGCTGTTTTTT. This codes for CAISEGGGELFF.

The table lists this clonotype with many counts. The chain has TRBV6-6 and TRBJ2-7; D gene unclear. Germline V gene lookup returns CDR1 MNHNY and CDR2 SVGAGI (reference sequence). Trimming removed 2 bases from V and 6 bases from J, with 8 bases in between. This CDR3 is built from 12 residues. In DNA, the CDR3 is TGTGCCAGCAGTTACCCGGCTGGCGAGCAGTACGTC. Protein: CASSYPAGEQYV.

There are many counts of this clonotype. The chain is built from TRBV7-2 and TRBJ1-2; no reliable D call. The CDR3 extends over 12 amino acids. CDR1 and CDR2 from the germline V gene are SGHTA and FQGNSA. Deletions cut 4 bases from V and 5 bases from J, with 8 bases between. In nucleotides, the CDR3 is TGTGCCAGCAGCTCTGTGGGGTATGGCTACACCTTC. This codes for CASSSVGYGYTF.

The chain uses TRBV6-5 and TRBJ1-1; D is undetermined. Germline loops: CDR1 MNHEY, CDR2 SVGAGI. V lost 0 bases and J lost 3, with 17 bases in between. This CDR3 is 17 amino acids long. The CDR3 DNA sequence: TGTGCCAGCAGTTACTCGATTTGGCCAGAGAAATACACTGAAGCTTTCTTT. This encodes CASSYSIWPEKYTEAFF.

This chain connects TRBV24-1 to TRBJ2-3; possibly TRBD2 for D (6 bases). The CDR3 spans 15 residues. The germline V gene encodes CDR1 KGHDR and CDR2 SFDVKD. Trimming took off 9 bases at V and 0 bases at J, with 15 bases between the two ends. The CDR3 sequence: CATPGTEDSTDTQYF. The CDR3 DNA sequence: TGTGCCACCCCCGGGACTGAAGATAGCACAGATACGCAGTATTTT.

This clonotype has a count of ten or more. The gene calls are TRBV24-1 and TRBJ1-2, with a possible D match to TRBD1 (5 bases). Trimming left V 3 bases short and J 4 bases short, with 8 bases between. The CDR3 loop spans 13 amino acids. Looked up from germline, CDR1 is KGHDR and CDR2 is SFDVKD. CDR3 in DNA: TGTGCCACCAGTGATCAGGGTTCCTATGGCTACACCTTC. Protein: CATSDQGSYGYTF.

This clonotype has a handful of counts. The chain recombines TRBV7-2 with TRBJ2-3; 7 positions match TRBD2. The germline gives CDR1 SGHTA, CDR2 FQGNSA. The CDR3 runs to 15 residues. V lost 4 bases, J lost 4 bases, and 8 bases stayed unmatched. The CDR3 region is CASSSWDYNPDTQYF. The DNA of the CDR3 is TGTGCCAGCAGCTCCTGGGACTATAACCCAGATACGCAGTATTTT.

The V and J genes are TRBV11-3 and TRBJ2-5; 13 bases are shared with TRBD2. CDR3 length: 17 amino acids. Germline V gene sequence: CDR1 SGHNT, CDR2 YENEEA. Trimming cost V 0 bases and J 2 bases; bases outside gene matches: 3. This chain's CDR3 is CASSLDGTSGDQETQYF. DNA of the CDR3: TGTGCCAGCAGCTTAGATGGGACTAGCGGGGATCAAGAGACCCAGTACTTC.

The J gene is TRBJ2-1, the V gene TRBV7-2; 10 nucleotides line up with TRBD2. This CDR3 is 18 amino acids long. CDR1 is SGHTA, CDR2 FQGNSA, per germline. V trimming: 5 bases; J trimming: 2 bases; junction bases outside the gene matches: 12. The CDR3 DNA sequence: TGTGCCAGCAGCGCGAAGCGGGGTAGCGGGGGGACCTACAATGAGCAGTTCTTC. It codes for CASSAKRGSGGTYNEQFF.

This clonotype was counted ten times or more. The chain has TRBV20-1 and TRBJ2-5, with 9 bases fitting TRBD2. The CDR3 runs 16 residues. CDR1 is DFQATT and CDR2 is SNEGSKA in the germline V gene (reference sequence). The ends lost 3 bases at V and 5 bases at J; junction bases unmatched: 13. This CDR3 is CSASSPRTSGPETQYF. CDR3 coding DNA: TGCAGTGCTAGTAGCCCCCGTACTAGCGGGCCCGAGACCCAGTACTTC.

Here the CDR3 reads CASSFEGAWETQYF. CDR3 nucleotides: TGTGCCAGCAGCTTTGAGGGGGCATGGGAGACCCAGTACTTC. The rearrangement uses TRBV5-6 and TRBJ2-5; 7 bases are shared with TRBD1. Germline V gene lookup returns CDR1 SGHDT and CDR2 YYEEEE. This CDR3 region has 14 residues. V trimming: 2 bases; J trimming: 5 bases; junction bases outside the gene matches: 6.

This clonotype was picked up many times. This chain connects TRBV18 to TRBJ2-3; D is unclear. Trimming removed 3 bases from V and 3 bases from J, with 7 bases in between. The length of the CDR3 is 13 residues. The V gene's germline CDR1 is KGHSH and CDR2 LQKENI. The CDR3 here is CASSPQRTDTQYF. CDR3 DNA: TGTGCCAGCTCACCCCAGAGGACAGATACGCAGTATTTT.